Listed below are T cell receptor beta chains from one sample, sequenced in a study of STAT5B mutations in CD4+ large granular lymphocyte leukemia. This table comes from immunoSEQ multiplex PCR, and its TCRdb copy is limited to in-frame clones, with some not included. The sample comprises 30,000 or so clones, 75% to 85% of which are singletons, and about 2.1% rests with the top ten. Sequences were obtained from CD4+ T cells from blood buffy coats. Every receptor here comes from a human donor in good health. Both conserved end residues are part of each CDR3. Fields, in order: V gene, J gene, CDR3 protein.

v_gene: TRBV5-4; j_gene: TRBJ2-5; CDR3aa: CASSLFRRGGQETQYF
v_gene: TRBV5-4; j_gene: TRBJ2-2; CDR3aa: CASSFGINTGELFF
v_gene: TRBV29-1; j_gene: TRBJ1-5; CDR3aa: CSFQLDRGASNQPRHF
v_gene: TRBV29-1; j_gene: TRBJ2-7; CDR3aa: CSVSAGPTEQYF
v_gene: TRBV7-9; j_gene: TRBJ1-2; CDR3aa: CASSRVNGYTF
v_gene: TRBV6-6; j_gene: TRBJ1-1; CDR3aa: CASSTDRGNTEAFF
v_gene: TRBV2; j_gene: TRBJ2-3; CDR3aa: CASRADFTDTQYF
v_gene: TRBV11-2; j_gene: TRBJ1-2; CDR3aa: CASSFAADSSYGYTF
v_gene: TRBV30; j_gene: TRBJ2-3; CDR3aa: CAWRDWGSTDTQYF
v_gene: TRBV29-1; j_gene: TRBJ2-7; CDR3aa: CSVRHGSYEQYF
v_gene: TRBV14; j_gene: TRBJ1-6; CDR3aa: CASSQEISNSPLHF
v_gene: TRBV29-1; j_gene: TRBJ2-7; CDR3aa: CSVATDRGGGYEQYF
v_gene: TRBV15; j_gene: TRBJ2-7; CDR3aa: CATSGGDSYEQYF
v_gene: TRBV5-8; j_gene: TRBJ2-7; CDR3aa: CASSLAYGLAGESQYF
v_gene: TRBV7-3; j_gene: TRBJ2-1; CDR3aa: CASSLLGKSSYNEQFF
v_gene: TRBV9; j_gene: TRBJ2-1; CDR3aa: CASSAETRDRGFNNEQFF
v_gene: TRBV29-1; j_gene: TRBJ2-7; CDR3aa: CSVGSTVGEQYF
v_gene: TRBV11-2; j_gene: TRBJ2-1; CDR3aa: CASRLLGRDNEQFF
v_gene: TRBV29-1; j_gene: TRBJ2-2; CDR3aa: CSVGVANTGELFF
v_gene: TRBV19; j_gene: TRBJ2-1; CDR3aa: CASSIGAGTRNEQFF
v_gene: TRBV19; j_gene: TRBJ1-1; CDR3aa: CASSRGEYTEAFF
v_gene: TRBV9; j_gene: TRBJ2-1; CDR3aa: CASSVLGTSGSNEQFF
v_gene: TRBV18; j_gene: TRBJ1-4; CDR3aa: CASSEGLREKLFF
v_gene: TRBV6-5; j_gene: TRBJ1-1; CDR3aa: CASLSDRVLRTEAFF
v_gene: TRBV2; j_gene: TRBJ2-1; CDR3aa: CASTKGGVGEQFF
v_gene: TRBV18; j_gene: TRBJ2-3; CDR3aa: CASSPETGGDTQYF
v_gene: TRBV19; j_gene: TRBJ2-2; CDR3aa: CASSIDAGTGGLGELFF
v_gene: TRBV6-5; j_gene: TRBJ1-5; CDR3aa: CASSDNRNQPQHF
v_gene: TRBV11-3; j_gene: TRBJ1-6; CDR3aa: CASSSQQGNSPLHF
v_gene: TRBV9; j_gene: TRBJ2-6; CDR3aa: CASSPSRGTGANVLTF
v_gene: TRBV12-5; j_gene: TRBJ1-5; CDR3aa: CASALGGGSRPQHF
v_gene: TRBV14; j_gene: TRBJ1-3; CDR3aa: CASSQDGGVGSGNTIYF
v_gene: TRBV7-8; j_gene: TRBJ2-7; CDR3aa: CASSLGQKYEQYF
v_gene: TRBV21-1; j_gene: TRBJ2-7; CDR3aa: CASSNQSYEQYF
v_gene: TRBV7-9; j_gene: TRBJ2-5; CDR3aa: CASSPAETQYF
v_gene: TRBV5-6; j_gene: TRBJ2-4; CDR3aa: CASSLWSVNIQYF
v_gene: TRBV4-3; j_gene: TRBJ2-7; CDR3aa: CASSQNQGASYEQYF
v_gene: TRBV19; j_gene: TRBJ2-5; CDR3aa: CASSRGSQETQYF
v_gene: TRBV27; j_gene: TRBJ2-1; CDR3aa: CASSLFSGGVSNEQFF
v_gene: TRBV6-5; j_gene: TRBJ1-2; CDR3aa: CASSYNPGGGYGYTF
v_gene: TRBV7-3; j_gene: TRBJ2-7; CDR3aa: CARMGNYEQYF
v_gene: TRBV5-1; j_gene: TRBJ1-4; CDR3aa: CASSLGQGETREKLFF
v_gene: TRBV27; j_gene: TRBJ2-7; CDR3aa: CASSPRPLTSGIGEQYF
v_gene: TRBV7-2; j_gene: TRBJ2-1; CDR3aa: CASSHPGTPAAEQFF
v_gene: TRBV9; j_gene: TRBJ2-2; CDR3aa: CASSVSGGIGTGELFF
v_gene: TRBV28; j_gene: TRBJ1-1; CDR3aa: CASSLPNAEAFF
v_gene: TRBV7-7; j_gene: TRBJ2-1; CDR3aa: CASSLSSEGEQFF
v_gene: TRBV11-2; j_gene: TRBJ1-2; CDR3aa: CASSLEGDIHGYTF
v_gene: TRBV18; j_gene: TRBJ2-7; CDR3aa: CASSPSIGGSYEQYF
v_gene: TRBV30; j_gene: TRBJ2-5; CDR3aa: CAWTSWTQETQYF
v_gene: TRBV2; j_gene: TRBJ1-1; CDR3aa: CASTLDRGRTEAFF
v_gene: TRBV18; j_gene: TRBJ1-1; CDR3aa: CASSPRELLAGTEAFF
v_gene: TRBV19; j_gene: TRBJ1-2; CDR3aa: CASSPRWGYNYGYTF
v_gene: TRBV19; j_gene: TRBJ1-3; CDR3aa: CASSKTGEGRNTIYF